These T cell receptor beta chains were read from a single sample in a study of CD8 T cells in Susac syndrome. MiXCR, applied by TCRdb to the immunoSEQ multiplex PCR reads, yields one record per CDR3 protein. The sample carries about 200,000 distinct CDR3 sequences, 90% to 95% recorded once. Sequenced material: CD4+ T cells from PBMCs. These receptors originate from a human donor with Susac syndrome. Both conserved end residues are part of each CDR3. Each record gives: D gene, V gene, clone size, J gene, CDR3 DNA, CDR3 protein. The D gene is left open where the match is weak. Only some rows state a clone size, as once, few, many or a class for expanded clones.

NA,TRBV3-1,NA,TRBJ2-6,TGTGCCAGCAGCCGCAACTCTGGGGCCAACGTCCTGACTTTC,CASSRNSGANVLTF
NA,TRBV9,NA,TRBJ1-1,TGTGCCAGCAGTGCAACTCAGCGGAACACTGAAGCTTTCTTT,CASSATQRNTEAFF
TRBD2,TRBV12-3/TRBV12-4,NA,TRBJ2-7,TGTGCCAGCAGTTTAGGCCTAGCGGGAGGGGCACACGAGCAGTACTTC,CASSLGLAGGAHEQYF
TRBD2,TRBV7-9,NA,TRBJ2-3,TGTGCCAGCAGTTGGACTAGCGGTACTCGTGGCACAGATACGCAGTATTTT,CASSWTSGTRGTDTQYF
TRBD2,TRBV3-1,NA,TRBJ2-3,TGTGCCAGCAGCCAAGATGTGCTAGCGGGAGGAGGCACAGATACGCAGTATTTT,CASSQDVLAGGGTDTQYF
NA,TRBV2,NA,TRBJ2-5,TGTGCCAGCAGTGAGTTAGTCAAGACCCAGTACTTC,CASSELVKTQYF
TRBD2,TRBV12-3/TRBV12-4,NA,TRBJ2-2,TGTGCCAGCAGCCAGGGACTAGACACCGGGGAGCTGTTTTTT,CASSQGLDTGELFF
TRBD1,TRBV14,few,TRBJ2-7,TGTGCCAGCAGCCGGGACAGCTTATCCTACGAGCAGTACTTC,CASSRDSLSYEQYF
TRBD2,TRBV10-2,NA,TRBJ2-5,TGCGCCGGAAGACTAGCGGGGGAGGAGACCCAGTACTTC,CAGRLAGEETQYF
NA,TRBV11-2,few,TRBJ2-7,TGTGCCAGCAGCTTTGGCGGGATTCACTACGAGCAGTACTTC,CASSFGGIHYEQYF
NA,TRBV12-3/TRBV12-4,NA,TRBJ2-3,TGTGCCAGCAGTTTACGGGGTCGGGGCACAGATACGCAGTATTTT,CASSLRGRGTDTQYF
TRBD1,TRBV19,NA,TRBJ1-5,TGTGCCAGTAGTATAGAGGGGAGACAGGGAAATGGAAATCAGCCCCAGCATTTT,CASSIEGRQGNGNQPQHF
TRBD1,TRBV5-1,NA,TRBJ2-3,TGCGCCAGCAGCCCGGGACAGCCCAGCACAGATACGCAGTATTTT,CASSPGQPSTDTQYF
NA,TRBV27,NA,TRBJ1-5,TGTGCCAGCAGCAACATCGGTGGAGGACAAACGAGGCCCCAGCATTTT,CASSNIGGGQTRPQHF
NA,TRBV4-1,once,TRBJ2-1,TGCGCCAGCAGCCTCAAGGGAGGTCGGGAGTCGTTGGGAAAGATATCCTACAATGAGCAGTTCTTC,CASSLKGGRESLGKISYNEQFF
TRBD1,TRBV12-3/TRBV12-4,NA,TRBJ1-2,TGTGCCAGCAGTCTAGCGACAGGGAAACATCTCTATGGCTACACCTTC,CASSLATGKHLYGYTF
NA,TRBV18,NA,TRBJ1-1,TGTGCCAGCTCAGAATCAGGGGAGAACACTGAAGCTTTCTTT,CASSESGENTEAFF
NA,TRBV4-1,NA,TRBJ2-5,TGCGCCAGCAGCCAAGTGAAAGGGGGGGAGGAAGGAGAGACCCAGTACTTC,CASSQVKGGEEGETQYF
NA,TRBV7-6,NA,TRBJ2-5,TGTGCCAGCAGCTTAGGAGAAGAGACCCAGTACTTC,CASSLGEETQYF
TRBD1,TRBV12-5,NA,TRBJ1-3,TGTGCTAGTGGAGAGACAGGGCCTGGAAACACCATATATTTT,CASGETGPGNTIYF
NA,TRBV18,once,TRBJ1-1,TGTGCCAGCTCACCACAGGGGGCTGAAGCTTTCTTT,CASSPQGAEAFF
TRBD1,TRBV18,NA,TRBJ1-1,TGTGCCAGCTCACGGAGGACAGGGAACACTGAAGCTTTCTTT,CASSRRTGNTEAFF